This section outlines one T cell receptor (beta chain) sequence together with its context. Its antigen is currently unknown. The sample originates from a study of regulatory T cells in long-lasting Graves disease. General study results and limits: Persistent patients shared more public clonotypes (about 2,600) than new patients (966).

To make TCR beta libraries, researchers used iRepertoire HTBI primers and Arm-PCR of CDR3 regions. TCRdb reprocessed the multiplex PCR reads with MiXCR, giving one entry per CDR3 protein. In the table there are hundreds of thousands of distinct CDR3 sequences, 15% of which are singletons. Time point given: newly diagnosed GD, antithyroid drugs for less than 3 months. PBMC RNA served as the TCR library source. This CDR3 region has 13 residues. CDR1 and CDR2 from the germline V gene are SGHVS and FNYEAQ. V was trimmed by 1 base and J by 6 bases, leaving 10 bases between them. The same sample was also studied in work on T cells in Graves' hyperthyroidism and ophthalmopathy.

The chain employs TRBV7-6 and TRBJ2-7; the D is unclear. The source is a woman aged 40-49 years with Graves disease. The sample was peripheral blood mononuclear cells (PBMCs), taken at new diagnosis, from a patient treated with antithyroid drugs. This CDR3 reads CASSLVPRGEQYF. The CDR3 DNA is TGTGCCAGCAGCTTAGTTCCAAGAGGCGAGCAGTACTTC.